The TCR beta chain under discussion was sequenced for a study of control samples from healthy donors and cancer patients. Clones were read by immunoSEQ multiplex PCR, and TCRdb kept only the in-frame ones, dropping some. The sample contains approximately 220,000 clones, roughly 94% of which appear only once. The CDR3 is 15 residues long. V was pared by 5 bases and J by 1 base, with 6 bases of the junction left unmatched. Germline CDR1 and CDR2: MNHNY and SVGAGI (reference sequence). Sequenced sample: blood. The receptor was derived from a man aged 45-60 years in good health. The rearrangement links TRBV6-6 to TRBJ1-1; the match to TRBD1 covers 8 bases. The CDR3 region has the DNA TGTGCCAGCAGTAGACAGGGGCCGCAGAACACTGAAGCTTTCTTT. Translating gives CASSRQGPQNTEAFF.